A single sample is the source of the 21 T cell receptor beta chains below, sequenced in a study of early T cells in non-severe SARS-CoV-2 infection (dated by TCRdb to the early 2020s). Library preparation used 5' RACE. Sequencing was performed on a NextSeq 500. The public reads were quality trimmed at Q25 with fastp and then assembled into clones with MiXCR by TCRdb, keeping productive beta chains. Every CDR3 protein is listed once, alongside the most common genes and DNA of its rows. Present in this sample are tens of thousands of distinct CDR3 sequences, 10% of which were seen just once. Roughly 4.8% of the sample lies in the top ten. The source material was whole blood. These receptors originate from an adult who was a healthcare worker with PCR-confirmed SARS-CoV-2 infection or an uninfected control (not recorded which).

This clonotype was detected a few times. This chain links TRBV7-3 with TRBJ2-2; 7 bases match TRBD1. After removal of 2 bases from V and 1 base from J, the junction contained 1 base not matched to a gene. This CDR3 has 15 residues. Germline values: CDR1 SGHTA, CDR2 FQGTGA. For the CDR3, the DNA is TGTGCCAGCAGCTTAGGACAGGTGAACACCGGGGAGCTGTTTTTT. This encodes CASSLGQVNTGELFF.

This clonotype was seen repeatedly, ten times or more. The DNA of the CDR3 is TGTGCCAGCAGCTTTGGACAGGCCACTGAAGCTTTCTTT. This sequence encodes CASSFGQATEAFF. The genes are TRBV7-3 and TRBJ1-1; TRBD1 matches 7 bases. J lost 4 bases, V lost 3 bases, and 2 bases had no gene match. The CDR3 sequence is 13 residues long. Germline V gene sequence: CDR1 SGHTA, CDR2 FQGTGA. Together with reference TRBV7-3 and TRBJ1-1, the CDR3 gives the full variable domain: GAGVSQTPSNKVTEKGKYVELRCDPISGHTALYWYRQSLGQGPEFLIYFQGTGAADDSGLPNDRFFAVRPEGSVSTLKIQRTERGDSAVYLCASSFGQATEAFFGQGTRLTVV.

Many counts were recorded for this clonotype. This CDR3 reads CSGASQSTDTQYF. In nucleotides, the CDR3 is TGCAGCGGGGCTAGCCAAAGCACAGATACGCAGTATTTT. The genes are TRBV29-1 and TRBJ2-3, with TRBD2 as a possible D gene (5 bases). The V end was cut by 7 bases, the J end by 0 bases, with 11 bases between. Germline V gene data show CDR1 as SQVTM and CDR2 as ANQGSEA. The CDR3 has 13 residues.

This sequence joins TRBV5-1 and TRBJ1-6, with D hard to call. Germline V lookup: CDR1 SGHRS, CDR2 YFSETQ. Trimming removed 1 base from V and 10 bases from J, with 12 bases in between. The CDR3 is made up of 14 amino acids. The CDR3 loop reads CASSLTFDGSPLHF. CDR3 bases: TGCGCCAGCAGCTTGACTTTCGACGGCTCACCCCTCCACTTT.

The chain employs TRBV4-3 and TRBJ2-1; 15 bases fit TRBD2. Germline CDR1 reads LGHNA; CDR2 reads YSLEER. Unmatched junction bases numbered 4, after V lost 1 base and J lost 6 bases. The CDR3 is 17 residues long. DNA of the CDR3: TGCGCCAGCAGCCAAGGGACTAGCGGGAGGGCCCGCAATGAGCAGTTCTTC. Its translation is CASSQGTSGRARNEQFF.

The gene calls are TRBV7-9 and TRBJ2-5, with D possibly TRBD1 on 5 matching bases. This CDR3 contains 14 residues. Germline V gene lookup returns CDR1 SEHNR and CDR2 FQNEAQ (reference sequence). Trimming shortened V by 2 bases and J by 3 bases, and 10 bases separated the two germline ends. This chain's CDR3 is CASSLRQYEETQYF. The CDR3 region has the DNA TGTGCCAGCAGCTTAAGACAGTATGAAGAGACCCAGTACTTC.

The sample holds many counts of this clonotype. The rearrangement uses TRBV29-1 and TRBJ2-5; possible D gene TRBD2, 6 bases. Trimming pared 7 bases from V and 1 base from J, leaving 10 bases between. Germline loops: CDR1 SQVTM, CDR2 ANQGSEA. The CDR3 totals 12 residues. The CDR3 here is CSAHSGQETQYF. The CDR3 DNA reads TGCAGCGCCCATAGCGGCCAAGAGACCCAGTACTTC.

This clonotype was recorded many times. The chain uses TRBV20-1 and TRBJ2-2; D call uncertain. The CDR3 is 14 residues long. CDR1 DFQATT and CDR2 SNEGSKA come from the germline V gene (reference sequence). The ends were cut back, 5 bases at V and 2 bases at J, with 12 bases in the middle. The DNA of the CDR3 is TGCAGTGCTTCAAGACACATTAACACCGGGGAGCTGTTTTTT. It yields the protein CSASRHINTGELFF.

The chain has TRBV7-3 and TRBJ2-1; no clear D. The CDR3 is 14 amino acids. Trimming stripped 3 bases from V and 4 bases from J, with 10 bases between. Germline V gene data show CDR1 as SGHTA and CDR2 as FQGTGA. This CDR3 reads CASSFGEEYNEQFF. The CDR3 DNA is TGTGCCAGCAGCTTCGGTGAGGAGTACAATGAGCAGTTCTTC. The full variable domain, its missing parts supplied by reference TRBV7-3 and TRBJ2-1, is GAGVSQTPSNKVTEKGKYVELRCDPISGHTALYWYRQSLGQGPEFLIYFQGTGAADDSGLPNDRFFAVRPEGSVSTLKIQRTERGDSAVYLCASSFGEEYNEQFFGPGTRLTVL.

This clonotype was seen at least ten times. The V call is TRBV11-2, the J call TRBJ2-1; 9 bases align to TRBD2. Germline CDR1 and CDR2: SGHAT and FQNNGV. The CDR3 is made up of 16 amino acids. V shed 5 bases, J shed 7 bases, and the junction held 12 bases outside the gene matches. The CDR3: CASSPRLAVPGNEQFF. CDR3 DNA: TGTGCCAGCAGCCCCAGACTAGCGGTACCGGGGAATGAGCAGTTCTTC. Filled out from reference TRBV11-2 and TRBJ2-1, the complete variable domain reads EAGVAQSPRYKIIEKRQSVAFWCNPISGHATLYWYQQILGQGPKLLIQFQNNGVVDDSQLPKDRFSAERLKGVDSTLKIQPAKLEDSAVYLCASSPRLAVPGNEQFFGPGTRLTVL.

This clonotype has at least ten counts. This sequence joins TRBV9 and TRBJ1-3; TRBD1 matches 9 bases. J lost 0 bases, V lost 4 bases, and 8 bases had no gene match. In germline, CDR1 is SGDLS, CDR2 YYNGEE. The CDR3 extends over 17 amino acids. CDR3 bases: TGTGCCAGCAGCTACCCGACAGGGGGATACTCTGGAAACACCATATATTTT. It yields the protein CASSYPTGGYSGNTIYF.

This chain links TRBV11-2 with TRBJ2-1; 8 nucleotides match TRBD2. Germline V gives CDR1 SGHAT, CDR2 FQNNGV. The CDR3 runs to 15 residues. With 8 bases clipped from V and 7 bases from J, the junction kept 13 bases outside the gene matches. The CDR3 region is CASRLLVAGSNEQFF. In DNA form, the CDR3 reads TGTGCCAGCCGCCTTTTAGTAGCGGGGAGTAATGAGCAGTTCTTC.

This clonotype was counted only a few times. The CDR3 region is CASSLRTTNTGELFF. CDR3 sequence (DNA): TGCGCCAGCAGCTTGAGGACAACAAACACCGGGGAGCTGTTTTTT. The V gene is TRBV5-1, the J gene TRBJ2-2; D may be TRBD1 (5 bases). CDR1 SGHRS and CDR2 YFSETQ come from the germline V gene. The V end was cut by 1 base, the J end by 2 bases, with 9 bases between. The CDR3 has 15 amino acids.

This chain uses TRBV18 with TRBJ2-2; D not resolved. V was cut by 2 bases and J by 5 bases, with 6 bases left in between. This CDR3 is built from 13 residues. Looked up from germline, CDR1 is KGHSH and CDR2 is LQKENI. The CDR3 loop is CASSPKDTGELFF. CDR3 in DNA: TGTGCCAGCTCACCAAAGGATACCGGGGAGCTGTTTTTT.

This clonotype was counted many times. V usage is TRBV29-1 and J usage is TRBJ1-1, with 9 bases identical to TRBD1. The CDR3 contains 12 residues. Germline CDR1 is SQVTM and CDR2 is ANQGSEA. After removal of 5 bases from V and 7 bases from J, the junction contained 5 bases not matched to a gene. CDR3: CSVSTGGDEAFF. CDR3 DNA: TGCAGCGTTTCGACAGGGGGAGATGAAGCTTTCTTT.

The rearrangement uses TRBV7-3 and TRBJ2-5, with D possibly matching TRBD1 (5 bases). V dropped 0 bases and J dropped 2 bases, with 7 bases sitting between them. The germline V gene has CDR1 SGHTA and CDR2 FQGTGA. This CDR3 is built from 14 residues. The CDR3 nucleotides are TGTGCCAGCAGCTTAACCCCAGGGCAAGAGACCCAGTACTTC. Translating gives CASSLTPGQETQYF.

The V call is TRBV21-1, the J call TRBJ2-3; the D call in the table, TRBD1, was not verified against the DNA. TRBV21-1 is assigned pseudogene status. The CDR3 is made up of 14 amino acids. CDR3 residues: CASTPGGLTDTQYF. CDR3 coding DNA: TGTGCCAGCACGCCGGGGGGCTTGACAGATACGCAGTATTTT.

Comment on this clonotype: Compared with germline, one end of the junction differs, possibly owing to a read error. The CDR3 sequence is CASSLGPLETQYF. The CDR3 bases are TGTGCTAGCAGCTTGGGACCCCTAGAGACCCAGTACTTC. The genes are TRBV7-7 and TRBJ2-5; TRBD1 or TRBD2 may be the D gene (5 bases each). The germline V gene has CDR1 SSHAT and CDR2 FNYEAQ (reference sequence). The CDR3 consists of 13 residues.

The chain has TRBV29-1 and TRBJ2-6; no clear D. CDR3 length: 16 amino acids. Trimming left V 4 bases short and J 1 base short, with 14 bases between. Germline CDR1 is SQVTM and CDR2 is ANQGSEA. This CDR3 reads CSVAQDFRSGANVLTF. The CDR3 bases are TGCAGCGTTGCTCAAGATTTTAGGTCTGGGGCCAACGTCCTGACTTTC.

This clonotype was detected many times. The chain couples TRBV7-6 to TRBJ2-1, with D maybe TRBD1 (6 bases). CDR3 length equals 13 residues. Per germline, CDR1 SGHVS and CDR2 FNYEAQ. V gave up 5 bases and J gave up 6 bases, with 11 bases separating them. The CDR3 here is CASSLTGFNEQFF. The CDR3 bases are TGTGCCAGCAGCCTAACAGGGTTCAATGAGCAGTTCTTC.

This clonotype has ten or more counts. The J gene is TRBJ2-5, the V gene TRBV11-2, with 7 bases aligning to TRBD1. Looked up from germline, CDR1 is SGHAT and CDR2 is FQNNGV. The CDR3 runs to 16 residues. The J segment lost 0 bases and the V segment lost 5 bases, leaving 9 bases of the junction unmatched. CDR3 sequence reads: CASSKRQGSNQETQYF. CDR3 DNA sequence: TGTGCCAGCAGCAAACGACAGGGAAGTAACCAAGAGACCCAGTACTTC.